This T cell receptor beta chain was documented in a study of molecular identifiers for immune sequencing clone quantification. Previously described methods and listed TCR primers produced bulk TCR libraries. From the PCR reads, TCRdb called clonotypes with MiXCR, one entry per CDR3 protein. The sample records under 75,000 distinct CDR3 sequences, roughly a fifth being singletons. V was pared by 3 bases and J by 6 bases, with 14 bases between. This CDR3 comprises 15 residues. This clonotype was recorded many times. For naive CD8 T cells, sorting used the CD8+CD4-CCR7+CD45RA+ phenotype. The material sequenced was naive CD8+ T cells from blood, with Jurkat cell RNA spiked in. Subset described: FACS-sorted CD8+CD4-CCR7+CD45RA+ naive T cells. This rearrangement joins TRBV12-3 or TRBV12-4 to TRBJ1-4, with a tentative D call TRBD1 (6 bases). This TCR came from a human donor in good health. Some libraries in this study had Jurkat cell RNA spiked in. The chain's CDR3 is CASSLMGGWDEKLFF. In DNA, the CDR3 is TGTGCCAGCAGTTTGATGGGGGGCTGGGATGAAAAACTGTTTTTT.